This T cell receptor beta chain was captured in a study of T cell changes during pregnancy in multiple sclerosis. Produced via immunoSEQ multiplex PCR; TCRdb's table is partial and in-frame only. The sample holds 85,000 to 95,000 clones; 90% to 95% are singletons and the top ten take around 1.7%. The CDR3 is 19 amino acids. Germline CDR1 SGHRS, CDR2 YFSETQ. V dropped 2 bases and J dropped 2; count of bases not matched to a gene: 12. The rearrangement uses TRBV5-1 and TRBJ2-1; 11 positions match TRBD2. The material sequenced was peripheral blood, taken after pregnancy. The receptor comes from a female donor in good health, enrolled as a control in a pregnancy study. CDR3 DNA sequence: TGCGCCAGCAGCTTTACTAGCGGGGGACCATCACTTCCCTACAATGAGCAGTTCTTC. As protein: CASSFTSGGPSLPYNEQFF.